This T cell receptor beta chain was profiled in a study of T cells after yellow fever vaccination. Study summary: The fractions with low cell numbers were processed using SMART-Seq v4 Ultra Low Input.

V lost 5 bases to trimming and J lost 5 bases, with 13 bases between them. CDR3 size: 14 residues. The germline V gene has CDR1 SNHLY and CDR2 FYNNEI. The study, taken as a whole, reports: Post-booster repertoires contained most primary-vaccination clones again (about 95% CD4, 88% CD8).

This clonotype was counted ten times or more. Its antigen is unidentified. Production of TCR cDNA was by 5'RACE template switching, which also added a universal primer site and UMIs. TCRdb fed the 5' RACE reads into MiXCR, producing one record per CDR3 protein. The sample records approximately 580,000 distinct CDR3 sequences, about a sixth being singletons. This chain links TRBV2 with TRBJ1-5, with D possibly matching TRBD1 (6 bases). Here the sequenced sample was PBMCs, taken 5 days after the first yellow fever vaccination. This clonotype was obtained from a man between 18 and 35 years old who received the YFV17D yellow fever vaccine. The CDR3 spells CASSFTGIYQPQHF. The CDR3 DNA is TGTGCCAGCAGTTTTACAGGGATATATCAGCCCCAGCATTTT.